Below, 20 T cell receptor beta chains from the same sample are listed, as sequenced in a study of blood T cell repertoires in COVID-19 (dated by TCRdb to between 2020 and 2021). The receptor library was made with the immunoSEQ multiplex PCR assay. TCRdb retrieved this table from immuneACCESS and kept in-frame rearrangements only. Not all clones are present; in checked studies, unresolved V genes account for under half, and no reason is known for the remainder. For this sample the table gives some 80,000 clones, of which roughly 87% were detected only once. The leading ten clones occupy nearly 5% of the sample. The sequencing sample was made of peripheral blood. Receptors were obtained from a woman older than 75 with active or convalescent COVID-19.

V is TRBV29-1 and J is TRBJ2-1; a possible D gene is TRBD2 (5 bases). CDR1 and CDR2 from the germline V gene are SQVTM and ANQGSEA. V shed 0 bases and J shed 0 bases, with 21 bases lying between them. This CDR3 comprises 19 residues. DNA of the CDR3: TGCAGCGTTGAAGATAGCGACGTCGAAGGCGGGCCCTCCTACAATGAGCAGTTCTTC. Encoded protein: CSVEDSDVEGGPSYNEQFF.

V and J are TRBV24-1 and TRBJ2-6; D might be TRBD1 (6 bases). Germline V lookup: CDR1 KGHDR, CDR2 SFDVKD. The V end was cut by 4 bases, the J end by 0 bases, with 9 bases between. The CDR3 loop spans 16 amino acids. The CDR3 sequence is CATSDRTVSGANVLTF. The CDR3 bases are TGTGCCACCAGTGACCGGACAGTCTCTGGGGCCAACGTCCTGACTTTC.

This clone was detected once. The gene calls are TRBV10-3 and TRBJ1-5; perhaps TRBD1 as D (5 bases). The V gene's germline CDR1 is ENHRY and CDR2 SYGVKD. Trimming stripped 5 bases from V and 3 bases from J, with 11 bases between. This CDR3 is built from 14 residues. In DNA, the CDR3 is TGTGCCATCAGTCGAGACAGACCCAATCAGCCCCAGCATTTT. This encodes CAISRDRPNQPQHF.

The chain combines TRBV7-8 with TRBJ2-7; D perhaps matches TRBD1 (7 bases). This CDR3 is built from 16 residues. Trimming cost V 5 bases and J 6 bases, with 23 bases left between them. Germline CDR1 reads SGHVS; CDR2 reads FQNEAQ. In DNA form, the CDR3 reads TGTGCCAGCAGCCAAACACCAGGGGGGCGCCAAGGCGAGCAGTACTTC. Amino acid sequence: CASSQTPGGRQGEQYF.

This CDR3 is CASSLKRGGNEQFF. The CDR3 DNA reads as TGTGCCAGCAGCCTAAAGCGGGGGGGCAATGAGCAGTTCTTC. This chain connects TRBV7-2 to TRBJ2-1, with 10 positions matching TRBD2. CDR3 length: 14 residues. Germline V CDR1 and CDR2: SGHTA, FQGNSA. With V trimmed by 5 bases and J by 6 bases, 4 bases remained unmatched.

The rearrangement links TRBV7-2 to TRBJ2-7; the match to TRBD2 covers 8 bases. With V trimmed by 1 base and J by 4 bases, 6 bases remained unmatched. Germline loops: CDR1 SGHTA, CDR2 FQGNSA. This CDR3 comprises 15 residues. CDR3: CASSLVGGGGYEQYF. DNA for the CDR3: TGTGCCAGCAGCTTAGTCGGGGGGGGAGGTTACGAGCAGTACTTC.

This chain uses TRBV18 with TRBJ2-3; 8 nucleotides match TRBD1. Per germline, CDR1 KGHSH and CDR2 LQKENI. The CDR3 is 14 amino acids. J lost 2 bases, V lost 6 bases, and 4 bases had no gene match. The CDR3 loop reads CASSDRANTDTQYF. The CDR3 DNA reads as TGTGCCAGCTCGGACAGGGCAAACACAGATACGCAGTATTTT.

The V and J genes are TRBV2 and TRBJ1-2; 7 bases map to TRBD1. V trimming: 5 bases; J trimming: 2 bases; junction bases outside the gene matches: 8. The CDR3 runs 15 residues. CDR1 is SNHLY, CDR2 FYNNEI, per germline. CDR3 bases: TGTGCCAGCAGTTTATTCCGGGACAGCAACTATGGCTACACCTTC. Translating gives CASSLFRDSNYGYTF.

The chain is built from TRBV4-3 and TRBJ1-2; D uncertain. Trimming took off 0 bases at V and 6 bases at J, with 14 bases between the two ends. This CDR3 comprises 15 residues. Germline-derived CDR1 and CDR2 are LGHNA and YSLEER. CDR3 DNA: TGCGCCAGCAGCCAAGACCCAGAGGGCGTAAATGGCTACACCTTC. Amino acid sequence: CASSQDPEGVNGYTF.

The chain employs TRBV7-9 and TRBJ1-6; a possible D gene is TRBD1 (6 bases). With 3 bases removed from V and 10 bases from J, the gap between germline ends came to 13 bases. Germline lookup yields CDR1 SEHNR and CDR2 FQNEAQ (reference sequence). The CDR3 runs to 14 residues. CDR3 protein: CASSLTGLGSPLHF. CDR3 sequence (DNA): TGTGCCAGCAGCTTGACAGGTTTAGGGTCACCCCTCCACTTT.

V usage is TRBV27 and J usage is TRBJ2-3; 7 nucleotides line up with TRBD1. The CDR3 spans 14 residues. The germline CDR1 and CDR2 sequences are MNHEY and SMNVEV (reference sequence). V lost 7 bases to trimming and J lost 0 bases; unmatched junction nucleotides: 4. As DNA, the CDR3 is TGTGCCAGCATGCGACAGGGAAGCACAGATACGCAGTATTTT. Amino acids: CASMRQGSTDTQYF.

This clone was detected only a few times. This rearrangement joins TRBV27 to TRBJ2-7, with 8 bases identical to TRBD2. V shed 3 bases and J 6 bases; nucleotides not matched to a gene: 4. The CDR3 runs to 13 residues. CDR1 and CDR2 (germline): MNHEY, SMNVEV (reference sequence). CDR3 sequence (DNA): TGTGCCAGCAGTTTGAGAACTAGCGGCGAGCAGTACTTC. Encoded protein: CASSLRTSGEQYF.

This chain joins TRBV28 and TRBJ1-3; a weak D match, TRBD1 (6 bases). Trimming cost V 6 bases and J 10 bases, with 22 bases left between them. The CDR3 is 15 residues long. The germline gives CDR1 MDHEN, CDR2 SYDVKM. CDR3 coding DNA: TGTGCCAGCAGCCGTCCCCGAACAGGGAAGCCGACCATATATTTT. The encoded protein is CASSRPRTGKPTIYF.

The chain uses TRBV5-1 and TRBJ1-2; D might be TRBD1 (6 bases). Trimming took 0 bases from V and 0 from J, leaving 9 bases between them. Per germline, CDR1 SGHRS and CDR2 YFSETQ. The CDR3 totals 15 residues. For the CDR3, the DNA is TGCGCCAGCAGCTTGGCCCGGACAGCTAACTATGGCTACACCTTC. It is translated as CASSLARTANYGYTF. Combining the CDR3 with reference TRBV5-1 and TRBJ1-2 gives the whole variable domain KAGVTQTPRYLIKTRGQQVTLSCSPISGHRSVSWYQQTPGQGLQFLFEYFSETQRNKGNFPGRFSGRQFSNSRSEMNVSTLELGDSALYLCASSLARTANYGYTFGSGTRLTVV.

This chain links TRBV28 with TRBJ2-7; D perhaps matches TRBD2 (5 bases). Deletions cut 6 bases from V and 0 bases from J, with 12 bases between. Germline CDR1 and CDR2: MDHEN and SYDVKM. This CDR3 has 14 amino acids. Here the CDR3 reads CASRLLGSSYEQYF. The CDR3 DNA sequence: TGTGCCAGCAGACTTTTGGGGAGCTCCTACGAGCAGTACTTC.

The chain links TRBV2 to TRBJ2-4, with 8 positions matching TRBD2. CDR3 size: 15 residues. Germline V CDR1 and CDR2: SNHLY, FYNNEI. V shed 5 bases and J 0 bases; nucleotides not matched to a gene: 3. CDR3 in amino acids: CASSRGGLAKNIQYF. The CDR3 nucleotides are TGTGCCAGCAGTCGGGGGGGGCTAGCCAAAAACATTCAGTACTTC.

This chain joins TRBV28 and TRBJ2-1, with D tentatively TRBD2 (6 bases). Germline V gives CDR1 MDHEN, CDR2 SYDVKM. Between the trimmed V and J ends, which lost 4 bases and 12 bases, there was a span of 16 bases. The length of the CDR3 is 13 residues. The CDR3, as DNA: TGTGCCAGCAGTTGGGAAGGAGGGAAGAGGCAGTTCTTC. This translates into CASSWEGGKRQFF.

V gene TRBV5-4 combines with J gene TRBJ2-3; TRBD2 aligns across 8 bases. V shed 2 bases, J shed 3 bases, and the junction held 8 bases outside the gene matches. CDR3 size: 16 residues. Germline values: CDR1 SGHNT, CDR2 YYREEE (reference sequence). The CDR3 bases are TGTGCCAGCAGCTTTCTCGGGGGGGGGCCTACAGATACGCAGTATTTT. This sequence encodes CASSFLGGGPTDTQYF.

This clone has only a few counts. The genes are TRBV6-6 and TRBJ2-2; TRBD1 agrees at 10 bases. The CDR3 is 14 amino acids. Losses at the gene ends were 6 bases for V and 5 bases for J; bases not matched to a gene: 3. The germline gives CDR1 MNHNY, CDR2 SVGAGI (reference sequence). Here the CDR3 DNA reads TGTGCCAGCAGATGGGGACAGGGGACCGGGGAGCTGTTTTTT. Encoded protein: CASRWGQGTGELFF.

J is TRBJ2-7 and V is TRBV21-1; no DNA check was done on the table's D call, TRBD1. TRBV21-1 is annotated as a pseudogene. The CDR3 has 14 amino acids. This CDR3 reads CASSKKGTAYEQYF. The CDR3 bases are TGTGCCAGCAGCAAAAAGGGGACAGCCTACGAGCAGTACTTC.